A single sample is the source of the 6 T cell receptor beta chains below, sequenced in a study of T cell responses to AZD1222 COVID-19 vaccine. Clones were sequenced by immunoSEQ multiplex PCR, and TCRdb holds only the in-frame ones, with some missing. The sample shows about 94,000 clones, around 89% of them seen only once. The sample consisted of peripheral blood, taken 28 days after the second AZD1222 dose. The receptor set was obtained from an adult who received the AZD1222 COVID-19 vaccine.

The chain employs TRBV4-1 and TRBJ2-3; tentative D call: TRBD2 (7 bases). CDR3 length equals 16 residues. CDR1 and CDR2 (germline): MGHRA, YSYEKL. V was cut by 1 base and J by 4 bases, with 15 bases left in between. CDR3 in DNA: TGCGCCAGCAGCCAAGGCCCCACGGGGGGCGCAGATACGCAGTATTTT. Its protein product is CASSQGPTGGADTQYF.

This chain connects TRBV7-2 to TRBJ1-6; 10 bases fit TRBD1. CDR1 and CDR2 (germline): SGHTA, FQGNSA. The CDR3 has 16 residues. V shed 1 base and J 14 bases; nucleotides not matched to a gene: 11. The CDR3 bases are TGTGCCAGCAGCTTAGAGCTTAGGACAGGGGGAAGATCCCTCCACTTT. Its translation: CASSLELRTGGRSLHF.

The rearrangement uses TRBV28 and TRBJ1-3; D not resolved. This CDR3 is 16 amino acids long. The V gene's germline CDR1 is MDHEN and CDR2 SYDVKM. Trimming removed 1 base from V and 0 bases from J, with 10 bases in between. DNA of the CDR3: TGTGCCAGCAGTTTATTAGGAGTGGGCTCTGGAAACACCATATATTTT. Residues: CASSLLGVGSGNTIYF.

This clone appeared a single time. The gene calls are TRBV5-1 and TRBJ2-2, with no clear D. The length of the CDR3 is 15 residues. Germline V gene sequence: CDR1 SGHRS, CDR2 YFSETQ. Between the trimmed V and J ends, which lost 2 bases and 2 bases, there was a span of 10 bases. This CDR3 is CASSFFTINTGELFF. CDR3 DNA: TGCGCCAGCAGCTTCTTTACGATCAACACCGGGGAGCTGTTTTTT.

The chain recombines TRBV19 with TRBJ1-2; possible D gene TRBD1, 5 bases. With 5 bases removed from V and 8 bases from J, the gap between germline ends came to 12 bases. CDR1 is LNHDA and CDR2 is SQIVND in the germline V gene (reference sequence). This CDR3 region has 12 residues. Here the CDR3 reads CASSLGTLGYTF. CDR3 bases: TGTGCCAGTAGTCTGGGGACCTTAGGCTACACCTTC. Supplemented by reference TRBV19 and TRBJ1-2, the full variable domain reads DGGITQSPKYLFRKEGQNVTLSCEQNLNHDAMYWYRQDPGQGLRLIYYSQIVNDFQKGDIAEGYSVSREKKESFPLTVTSAQKNPTAFYLCASSLGTLGYTFGSGTRLTVV.

The J gene is TRBJ1-2, the V gene TRBV28, with no clear D. Trimming cost V 7 bases and J 0 bases, with 9 bases left between them. The CDR3 totals 13 residues. CDR1 and CDR2 from the germline V gene are MDHEN and SYDVKM. The CDR3 loop reads CASNFNPNYGYTF. In DNA, the CDR3 is TGTGCCAGCAATTTCAACCCTAACTATGGCTACACCTTC.